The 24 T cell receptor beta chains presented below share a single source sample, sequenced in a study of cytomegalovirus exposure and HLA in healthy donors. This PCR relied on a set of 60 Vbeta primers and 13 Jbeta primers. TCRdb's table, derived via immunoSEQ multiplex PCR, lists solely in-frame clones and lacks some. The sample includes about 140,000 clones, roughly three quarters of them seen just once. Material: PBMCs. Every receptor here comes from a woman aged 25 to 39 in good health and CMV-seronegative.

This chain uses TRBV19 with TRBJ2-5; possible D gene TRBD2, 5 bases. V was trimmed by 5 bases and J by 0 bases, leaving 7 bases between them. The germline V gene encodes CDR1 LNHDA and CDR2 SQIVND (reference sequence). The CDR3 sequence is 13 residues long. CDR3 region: CASSSGYQETQYF. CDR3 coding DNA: TGTGCCAGTAGTTCGGGATACCAAGAGACCCAGTACTTC.

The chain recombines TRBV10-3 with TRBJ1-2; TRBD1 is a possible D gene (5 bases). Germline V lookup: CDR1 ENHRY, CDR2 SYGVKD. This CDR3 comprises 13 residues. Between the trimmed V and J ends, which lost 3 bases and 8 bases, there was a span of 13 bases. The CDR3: CAISESGIEGYTF. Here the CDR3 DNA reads TGTGCCATCAGTGAATCAGGGATTGAGGGCTACACCTTC.

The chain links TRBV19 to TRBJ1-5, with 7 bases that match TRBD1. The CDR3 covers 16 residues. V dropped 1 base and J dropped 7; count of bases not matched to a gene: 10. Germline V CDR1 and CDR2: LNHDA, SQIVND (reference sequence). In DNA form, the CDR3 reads TGTGCCAGTAGTATAGTAGGAGGACAGGATTACCAGCCCCAGCATTTT. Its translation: CASSIVGGQDYQPQHF.

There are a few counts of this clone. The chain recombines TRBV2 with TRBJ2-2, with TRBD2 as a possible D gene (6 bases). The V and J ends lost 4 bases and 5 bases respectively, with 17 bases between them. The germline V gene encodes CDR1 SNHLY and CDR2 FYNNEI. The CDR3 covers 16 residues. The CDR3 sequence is CASSGGVLARTGELFF. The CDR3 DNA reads TGTGCCAGCAGTGGGGGTGTACTAGCACGTACCGGGGAGCTGTTTTTT.

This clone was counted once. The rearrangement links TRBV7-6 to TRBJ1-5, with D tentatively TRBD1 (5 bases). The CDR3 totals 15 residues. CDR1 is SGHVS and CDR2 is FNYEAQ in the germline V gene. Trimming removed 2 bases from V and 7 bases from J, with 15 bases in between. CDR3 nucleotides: TGTGCCAGCAGCTTAACTCAGGGCGGGGGGCAGCCCCAGCATTTT. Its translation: CASSLTQGGGQPQHF.

CDR3 loop: CASSQGSGNTIYF. The DNA for the CDR3 is TGTGCCAGCAGCCAGGGCTCTGGAAACACCATATATTTT. V is TRBV6-5 and J is TRBJ1-3, with D possibly TRBD1 on 5 matching bases. The CDR3 is 13 residues long. The V gene's germline CDR1 is MNHEY and CDR2 SVGAGI. Between the trimmed V and J ends, which lost 6 bases and 0 bases, there was a span of 6 bases.

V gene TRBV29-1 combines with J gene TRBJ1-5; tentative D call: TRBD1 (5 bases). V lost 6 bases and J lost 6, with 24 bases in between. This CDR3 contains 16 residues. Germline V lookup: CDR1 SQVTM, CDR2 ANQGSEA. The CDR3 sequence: CSVTLRGGVRGQPQHF. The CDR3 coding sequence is TGCAGCGTCACCCTCCGAGGTGGGGTTAGGGGTCAGCCCCAGCATTTT.

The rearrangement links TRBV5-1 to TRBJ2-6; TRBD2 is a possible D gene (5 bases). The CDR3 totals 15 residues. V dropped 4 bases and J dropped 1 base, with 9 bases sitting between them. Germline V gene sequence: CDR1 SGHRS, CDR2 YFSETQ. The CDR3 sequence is CASSPVASGANVLTF. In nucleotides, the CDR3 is TGCGCCAGCAGCCCGGTAGCGTCTGGGGCCAACGTCCTGACTTTC.

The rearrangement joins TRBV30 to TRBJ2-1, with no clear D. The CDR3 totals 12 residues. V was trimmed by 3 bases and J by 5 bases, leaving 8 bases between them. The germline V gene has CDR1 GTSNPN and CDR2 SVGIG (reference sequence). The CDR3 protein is CAWRGLDNEQFF. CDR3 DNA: TGTGCCTGGAGGGGCCTTGACAATGAGCAGTTCTTC.

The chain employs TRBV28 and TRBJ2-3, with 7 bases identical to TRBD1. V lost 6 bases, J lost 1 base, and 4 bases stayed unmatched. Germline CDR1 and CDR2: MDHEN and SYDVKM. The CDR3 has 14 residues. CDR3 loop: CASRLGQGTDTQYF. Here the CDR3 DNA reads TGTGCCAGCAGACTAGGACAGGGCACAGATACGCAGTATTTT.

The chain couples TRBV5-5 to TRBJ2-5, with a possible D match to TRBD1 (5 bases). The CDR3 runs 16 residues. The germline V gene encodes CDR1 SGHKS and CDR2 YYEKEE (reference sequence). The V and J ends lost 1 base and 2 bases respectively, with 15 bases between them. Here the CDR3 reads CASSLWGETPQETQYF. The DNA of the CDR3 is TGTGCCAGCAGCTTGTGGGGCGAGACTCCTCAAGAGACCCAGTACTTC.

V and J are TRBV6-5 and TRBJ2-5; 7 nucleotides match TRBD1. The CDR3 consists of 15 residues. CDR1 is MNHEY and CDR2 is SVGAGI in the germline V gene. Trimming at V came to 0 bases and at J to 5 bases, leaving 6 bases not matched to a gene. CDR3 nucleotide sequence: TGTGCCAGCAGTTACTCGTTTCGGGACAGTGAGACCCAGTACTTC. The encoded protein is CASSYSFRDSETQYF.

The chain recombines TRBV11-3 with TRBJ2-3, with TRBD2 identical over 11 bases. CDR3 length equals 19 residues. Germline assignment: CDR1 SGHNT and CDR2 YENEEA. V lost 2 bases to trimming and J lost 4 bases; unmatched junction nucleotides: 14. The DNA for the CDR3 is TGTGCCAGCAGCTTATATGGGAGTAGCGGGAGGGTTTTTGCAGATACGCAGTATTTT. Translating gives CASSLYGSSGRVFADTQYF.

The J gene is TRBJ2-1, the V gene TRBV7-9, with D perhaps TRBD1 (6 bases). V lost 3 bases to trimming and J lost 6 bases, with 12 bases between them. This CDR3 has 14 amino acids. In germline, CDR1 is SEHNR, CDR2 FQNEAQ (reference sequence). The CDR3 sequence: CASSLTGFVNEQFF. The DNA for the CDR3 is TGTGCCAGCAGCTTGACAGGTTTTGTCAATGAGCAGTTCTTC.

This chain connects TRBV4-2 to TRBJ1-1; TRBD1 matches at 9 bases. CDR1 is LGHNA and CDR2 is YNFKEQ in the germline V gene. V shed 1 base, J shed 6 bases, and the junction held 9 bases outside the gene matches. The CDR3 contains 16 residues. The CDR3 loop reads CASSQGEGTGSSEAFF. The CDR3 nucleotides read TGTGCCAGCAGCCAAGGAGAAGGGACAGGGAGTTCTGAAGCTTTCTTT.

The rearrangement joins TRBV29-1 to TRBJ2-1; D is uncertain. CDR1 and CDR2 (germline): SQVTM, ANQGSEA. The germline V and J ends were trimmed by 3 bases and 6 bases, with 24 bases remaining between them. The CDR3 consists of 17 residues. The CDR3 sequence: CSVDLIVELLRPNEQFF. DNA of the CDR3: TGCAGCGTTGATTTGATAGTAGAGCTCCTACGCCCCAATGAGCAGTTCTTC.

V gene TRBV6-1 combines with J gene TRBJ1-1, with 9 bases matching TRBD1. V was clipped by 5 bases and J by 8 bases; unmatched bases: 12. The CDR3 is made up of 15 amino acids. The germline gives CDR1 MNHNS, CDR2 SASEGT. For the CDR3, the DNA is TGTGCCAGCAGTATACTAACAGGGGGCGCAGGGGAAGCTTTCTTT. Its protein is CASSILTGGAGEAFF.

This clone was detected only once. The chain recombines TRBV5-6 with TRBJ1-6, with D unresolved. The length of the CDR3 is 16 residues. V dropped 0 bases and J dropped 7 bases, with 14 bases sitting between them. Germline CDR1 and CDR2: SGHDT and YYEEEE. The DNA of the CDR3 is TGTGCCAGCAGCTTGGGCCCGCCAGGCATAAATTCACCCCTCCACTTT. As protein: CASSLGPPGINSPLHF. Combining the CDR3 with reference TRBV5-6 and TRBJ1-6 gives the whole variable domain DAGVTQSPTHLIKTRGQQVTLRCSPKSGHDTVSWYQQALGQGPQFIFQYYEEEERQRGNFPDRFSGHQFPNYSSELNVNALLLGDSALYLCASSLGPPGINSPLHFGNGTRLTVT.

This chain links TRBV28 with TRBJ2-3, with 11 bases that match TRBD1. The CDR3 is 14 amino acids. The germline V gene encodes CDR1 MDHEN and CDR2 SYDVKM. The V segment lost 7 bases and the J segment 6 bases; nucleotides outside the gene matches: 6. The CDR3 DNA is TGTGCCAGCATAAGGGACAGGGGGTATGATACGCAGTATTTT. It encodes CASIRDRGYDTQYF.

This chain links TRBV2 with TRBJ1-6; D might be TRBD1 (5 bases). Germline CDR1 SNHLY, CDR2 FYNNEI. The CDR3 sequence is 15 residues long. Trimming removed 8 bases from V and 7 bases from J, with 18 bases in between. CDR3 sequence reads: CASERVTAGNSPLHF. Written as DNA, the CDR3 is TGTGCCAGCGAGAGAGTGACAGCAGGGAATTCACCCCTCCACTTT. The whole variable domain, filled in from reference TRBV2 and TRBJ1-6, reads EPEVTQTPSHQVTQMGQEVILRCVPISNHLYFYWYRQILGQKVEFLVSFYNNEISEKSEIFDDQFSVERPDGSNFTLKIRSTKLEDSAMYFCASERVTAGNSPLHFGNGTRLTVT.

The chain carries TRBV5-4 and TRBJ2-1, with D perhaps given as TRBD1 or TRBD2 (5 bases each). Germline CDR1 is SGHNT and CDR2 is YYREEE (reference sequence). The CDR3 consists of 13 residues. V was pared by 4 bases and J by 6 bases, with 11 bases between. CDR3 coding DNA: TGTGCCAGCAGCCTGGGGCGGGTCAATGAGCAGTTCTTC. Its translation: CASSLGRVNEQFF.

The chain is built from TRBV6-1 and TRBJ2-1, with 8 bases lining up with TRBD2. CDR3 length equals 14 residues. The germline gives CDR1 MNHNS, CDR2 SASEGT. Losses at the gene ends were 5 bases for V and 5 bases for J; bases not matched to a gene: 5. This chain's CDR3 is CASSPGGVNNEQFF. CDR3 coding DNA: TGTGCCAGCAGTCCGGGAGGGGTCAACAATGAGCAGTTCTTC.

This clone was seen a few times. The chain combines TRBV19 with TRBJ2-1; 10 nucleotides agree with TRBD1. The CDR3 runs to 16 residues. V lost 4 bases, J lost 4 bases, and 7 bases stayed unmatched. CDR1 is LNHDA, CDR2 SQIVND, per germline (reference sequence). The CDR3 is CASSTLDRGRYNEQFF. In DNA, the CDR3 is TGTGCCAGTAGTACCTTAGACAGGGGGCGTTACAATGAGCAGTTCTTC.

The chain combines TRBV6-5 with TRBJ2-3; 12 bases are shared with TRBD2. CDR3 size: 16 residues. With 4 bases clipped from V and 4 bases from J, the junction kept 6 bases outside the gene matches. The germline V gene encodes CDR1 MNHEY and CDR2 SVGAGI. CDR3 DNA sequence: TGTGCCAGCAGTTTGAGACTAGCGGGAGACCCAGATACGCAGTATTTT. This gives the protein CASSLRLAGDPDTQYF.